These 27 T cell receptor beta chains were sequenced from one sample in a study of OX40 agonist ivuxolimab in advanced cancers. This table comes from immunoSEQ multiplex PCR, and its TCRdb copy is limited to in-frame clones, with some not included. The sample records approximately 41,000 clones, roughly nine tenths being singletons. Sequencing used CD4+ or CD8+ T cells sorted from blood, obtained in a trial of the OX40 agonist ivuxolimab. The receptors derive from an adult with an advanced solid tumor such as melanoma, head and neck, liver or kidney cancer.

The rearrangement links TRBV2 to TRBJ2-2; TRBD1 is a possible D gene (6 bases). The CDR3 consists of 13 residues. V lost 7 bases to trimming and J lost 4 bases, with 10 bases between them. The germline gives CDR1 SNHLY, CDR2 FYNNEI. The CDR3 DNA reads as TGTGCCAGCAAGGGGGAGCTCACCGGGGAGCTGTTTTTT. Translation: CASKGELTGELFF.

This chain connects TRBV12-5 to TRBJ2-5; D not resolved. The germline V gene has CDR1 LGHNT and CDR2 FRNRAP. The CDR3 consists of 11 residues. V was pared by 5 bases and J by 4 bases, with 5 bases between. The chain's CDR3 is CASGHGETQYF. The CDR3 bases are TGTGCTAGTGGTCACGGAGAGACCCAGTACTTC.

V is TRBV20-1 and J is TRBJ2-7; D remains unclear. CDR3 size: 10 residues. Trimming left V 5 bases short and J 5 bases short, with 7 bases between. Germline V gene lookup returns CDR1 DFQATT and CDR2 SNEGSKA (reference sequence). This chain's CDR3 is CSAAGHEQYF. Here the CDR3 DNA reads TGCAGTGCTGCCGGCCACGAGCAGTACTTC.

This chain uses TRBV4-3 with TRBJ2-7, with unresolved D. Germline V lookup: CDR1 LGHNA, CDR2 YSLEER. The CDR3 is 12 amino acids. With 11 bases removed from V and 5 bases from J, the gap between germline ends came to 16 bases. DNA of the CDR3: TGCGCCGGATTAGCAGGCATGGACGAGCAGTACTTC. Protein sequence: CAGLAGMDEQYF.

The rearrangement uses TRBV11-2 and TRBJ2-3; TRBD2 aligns across 8 bases. Looked up from germline, CDR1 is SGHAT and CDR2 is FQNNGV. CDR3 length: 15 residues. The V and J ends lost 5 bases and 3 bases, in that order; junction bases with no gene match: 7. The CDR3 reads CASSLWRGETDTQYF. The CDR3 nucleotides read TGTGCCAGCAGCCTGTGGCGGGGGGAGACAGATACGCAGTATTTT.

The V call is TRBV27, the J call TRBJ1-1; no clear D. Trimming cost V 6 bases and J 4 bases, with 9 bases left between them. The V gene's germline CDR1 is MNHEY and CDR2 SMNVEV (reference sequence). This CDR3 spans 12 amino acids. The CDR3 DNA follows: TGTGCCAGCAGCCGGGGAGGCACTGAAGCTTTCTTT. It translates to CASSRGGTEAFF.

This chain connects TRBV10-2 to TRBJ2-2; 7 nucleotides align to TRBD1. Per the germline V gene, CDR1 is WSHSY and CDR2 is SAAADI. The V gene end was trimmed by 6 bases and the J gene end by 0 bases; junction bases not matched to a gene: 25. The CDR3 loop spans 22 amino acids. The CDR3 loop reads CASRGKGQTVPNRGANTGELFF. In nucleotides, the CDR3 is TGCGCCAGCAGGGGAAAGGGCCAAACGGTGCCAAACAGGGGCGCGAACACCGGGGAGCTGTTTTTT.

The V gene is TRBV5-6, the J gene TRBJ2-3; possibly TRBD1 or TRBD2 for D (6 bases each). CDR1 and CDR2 from the germline V gene are SGHDT and YYEEEE. Trimming stripped 4 bases from V and 6 bases from J, with 18 bases between. There are 15 residues in the CDR3. CDR3 region: CASSNWGAGVDTQYF. The CDR3, as DNA: TGTGCCAGCAGCAATTGGGGGGCGGGTGTGGATACGCAGTATTTT.

CDR3 DNA sequence: TGTGCCAGCAGTCTAACAGGGGCGAATGGCTACACCTTC. Its protein is CASSLTGANGYTF. The V gene is TRBV27, the J gene TRBJ1-2; 7 nucleotides match TRBD1. This CDR3 contains 13 residues. Germline lookup yields CDR1 MNHEY and CDR2 SMNVEV (reference sequence). J was trimmed by 6 bases and V by 5 bases; bases with no gene match: 6.

By share, this clone counts as medium-sized. The chain recombines TRBV18 with TRBJ1-6; the match to TRBD1 covers 10 bases. V lost 3 bases and J lost 6; bases outside the gene matches: 2. The V gene's germline CDR1 is KGHSH and CDR2 LQKENI. The CDR3 sequence is 15 residues long. In DNA form, the CDR3 reads TGTGCCAGCTCACCTCGGGACAGGGGTAATTCACCCCTCCACTTT. Its protein is CASSPRDRGNSPLHF. The entire variable domain, with the rest obtained from reference TRBV18 and TRBJ1-6, is as follows: NAGVMQNPRHLVRRRGQEARLRCSPMKGHSHVYWYRQLPEEGLKFMVYLQKENIIDESGMPKERFSAEFPKEGPSILRIQQVVRGDSAAYFCASSPRDRGNSPLHFGNGTRLTVT.

This clone came up once. This sequence joins TRBV11-3 and TRBJ1-1; perhaps TRBD1 as D (5 bases). The germline V gene encodes CDR1 SGHNT and CDR2 YENEEA. Deletions cut 4 bases from V and 5 bases from J, with 11 bases between. The CDR3 contains 13 residues. The CDR3 spells CASSWGVGTEAFF. In DNA form, the CDR3 reads TGTGCCAGCAGCTGGGGCGTGGGGACTGAAGCTTTCTTT.

This clone came up a few times. The chain couples TRBV11-2 to TRBJ1-4; 9 nucleotides line up with TRBD1. CDR1 and CDR2 from the germline V gene are SGHAT and FQNNGV. This CDR3 comprises 16 residues. V lost 7 bases to trimming and J lost 7 bases; unmatched junction nucleotides: 13. CDR3 in DNA: TGTGCCAGCATGTCCCGGGACAGGGTCCAGGGTGAAAAACTGTTTTTT. This gives the protein CASMSRDRVQGEKLFF.

The chain uses TRBV27 and TRBJ2-1; D is possibly TRBD1 (6 bases). V was clipped by 2 bases and J by 3 bases, with 17 bases between them. The V gene's germline CDR1 is MNHEY and CDR2 SMNVEV (reference sequence). This CDR3 is built from 17 residues. CDR3 amino acids: CASSLRGRTVLYNEQFF. The CDR3 DNA follows: TGTGCCAGCAGTTTAAGAGGCAGGACAGTACTCTACAATGAGCAGTTCTTC.

The CDR3 nucleotides are TGTGCCAGCTTGGGTTGGGACAACTTAGGCGATGAGCAGTTCTTC. Translation: CASLGWDNLGDEQFF. This chain links TRBV2 with TRBJ2-1; possibly TRBD1 for D (6 bases). V was pared by 8 bases and J by 8 bases, with 22 bases between. CDR1 and CDR2 from the germline V gene are SNHLY and FYNNEI. The CDR3 runs to 15 residues.

V usage is TRBV7-9 and J usage is TRBJ2-3; 15 nucleotides line up with TRBD2. J lost 3 bases, V lost 2 bases, and 6 bases had no gene match. The CDR3 sequence is 18 residues long. The germline V gene encodes CDR1 SEHNR and CDR2 FQNEAQ (reference sequence). The CDR3 region has the DNA TGTGCCAGCAGCTTATCTGGACTAGCGGGGGGGATTACAGATACGCAGTATTTT. It codes for CASSLSGLAGGITDTQYF.

The V gene is TRBV5-6, the J gene TRBJ1-6; 10 nucleotides align to TRBD1. V lost 3 bases, J lost 8 bases, and 5 bases stayed unmatched. The CDR3 is made up of 15 amino acids. Germline V gene lookup returns CDR1 SGHDT and CDR2 YYEEEE. CDR3 loop: CASSWWGQGYSPLHF. CDR3 DNA sequence: TGTGCCAGCAGCTGGTGGGGACAGGGGTATTCACCCCTCCACTTT.

Worth noting for this clone: Different DNA sequences within this sample yield the same CDR3. The J gene is TRBJ1-1, the V gene TRBV28; D is uncertain. The V end was cut by 3 bases, the J end by 1 base, with 6 bases between. Germline CDR1 MDHEN, CDR2 SYDVKM. The CDR3 runs to 13 residues. The CDR3 loop reads CASSFVGNTEAFF. Written as DNA, the CDR3 is TGTGCCAGCAGTTTTGTAGGGAACACTGAAGCTTTCTTT. The whole variable domain, remainder taken from reference TRBV28 and TRBJ1-1, is DVKVTQSSRYLVKRTGEKVFLECVQDMDHENMFWYRQDPGLGLRLIYFSYDVKMKEKGDIPEGYSVSREKKERFSLILESASTNQTSMYLCASSFVGNTEAFFGQGTRLTVV.

The chain joins TRBV27 to TRBJ2-3; D ambiguous. Germline CDR1 reads MNHEY; CDR2 reads SMNVEV (reference sequence). V lost 6 bases and J 2 bases, leaving 9 bases between the germline ends. CDR3 length equals 13 residues. CDR3 nucleotide sequence: TGTGCCAGCAGCCCGGTACCCACAGATACGCAGTATTTT. Its translation: CASSPVPTDTQYF.

Written as DNA, the CDR3 is TGTGCCAGCAGTTTGGACAGGGCGTGGACTGAAGCTTTCTTT. It specifies CASSLDRAWTEAFF. The chain combines TRBV28 with TRBJ1-1, with TRBD1 identical over 8 bases. The CDR3 length is 14 residues. V gave up 3 bases and J gave up 5 bases; unmatched junction bases: 5. CDR1 and CDR2 (germline): MDHEN, SYDVKM.

The rearrangement uses TRBV5-5 and TRBJ1-1; TRBD1 matches 7 bases. The CDR3 is 17 amino acids. CDR1 is SGHKS, CDR2 YYEKEE, per germline (reference sequence). The J segment lost 5 bases and the V segment lost 6 bases, leaving 19 bases of the junction unmatched. The CDR3, as DNA: TGTGCCAGCATCCCTGTAAGGGGGCGAATGGCTGCTACTGAAGCTTTCTTT. It encodes CASIPVRGRMAATEAFF.

The gene calls are TRBV7-9 and TRBJ2-1, with D possibly matching TRBD1 (7 bases). Germline CDR1 SEHNR, CDR2 FQNEAQ (reference sequence). CDR3 length equals 16 residues. V gave up 0 bases and J gave up 3 bases, with 12 bases separating them. CDR3 bases: TGTGCCAGCAGCTTAGCCAGGGGGGTGAGCTACAATGAGCAGTTCTTC. Its translation: CASSLARGVSYNEQFF.

This chain joins TRBV11-2 and TRBJ2-1; the D gene is possibly TRBD1 (7 bases). Germline assignment: CDR1 SGHAT and CDR2 FQNNGV. This CDR3 is 14 amino acids long. Trimming pared 6 bases from V and 8 bases from J, leaving 17 bases between. In DNA, the CDR3 is TGTGCCAGCAGGGGCCAGGGGGGTCGCCATGAGCAGTTCTTC. Translated: CASRGQGGRHEQFF.

The CDR3 region has the DNA TGTGCCAGCAGTCCCCCTTCTGGTGGCACAGATACGCAGTATTTT. Its protein product is CASSPPSGGTDTQYF. This rearrangement joins TRBV27 to TRBJ2-3; no clear D gene. Trimming took 5 bases from V and 1 from J, leaving 13 bases between them. Looked up from germline, CDR1 is MNHEY and CDR2 is SMNVEV (reference sequence). The CDR3 consists of 15 residues.

This clone came up once. This sequence joins TRBV14 and TRBJ1-3; unclear D gene. V was clipped by 5 bases and J by 2 bases, with 13 bases between them. Germline V lookup: CDR1 SGHDN, CDR2 FVKESK. The CDR3 has 15 amino acids. The CDR3 nucleotides read TGTGCCAGCAGCTACGCTCAGATTCCTGGAAACACCATATATTTT. Protein: CASSYAQIPGNTIYF.

V usage is TRBV5-4 and J usage is TRBJ2-5, with TRBD1 matching over 7 bases. The CDR3 contains 15 residues. Germline CDR1 and CDR2: SGHNT and YYREEE (reference sequence). The V and J ends lost 2 bases and 0 bases, in that order; junction bases with no gene match: 4. The CDR3 sequence: CASSFTGEYQETQYF. In DNA form, the CDR3 reads TGTGCCAGCAGCTTTACAGGGGAGTACCAAGAGACCCAGTACTTC.

The V and J genes are TRBV28 and TRBJ1-3, with a possible D match to TRBD1 (6 bases). Germline V lookup: CDR1 MDHEN, CDR2 SYDVKM. The CDR3 consists of 18 residues. Trimming removed 2 bases at V and 3 bases at J, with 20 bases between. Here the CDR3 DNA reads TGTGCCAGCAGTTTAGCCCCCCTCGACAGGCCGTATGGAAACACCATATATTTT. Its translation is CASSLAPLDRPYGNTIYF.

The chain has TRBV28 and TRBJ2-7, with D perhaps matching TRBD1 (6 bases). The germline V gene encodes CDR1 MDHEN and CDR2 SYDVKM. V shed 3 bases and J shed 3 bases, with 15 bases lying between them. The CDR3 loop spans 15 amino acids. The chain's CDR3 is CASSLGTGSGYEQYF. The CDR3 nucleotides read TGTGCCAGCAGTTTGGGAACAGGGTCTGGCTACGAGCAGTACTTC. Full variable domain (missing parts from reference TRBV28 and TRBJ2-7): DVKVTQSSRYLVKRTGEKVFLECVQDMDHENMFWYRQDPGLGLRLIYFSYDVKMKEKGDIPEGYSVSREKKERFSLILESASTNQTSMYLCASSLGTGSGYEQYFGPGTRLTVT.